This T cell receptor beta chain stems from a study of T cell clusters in autoimmune cytopenias. TRB was amplified from approximately 230 ng of peripheral blood genomic DNA per sample. TRB rearrangements were amplified by touch-down multiplex PCR with mixed TRB-A/B primers. TCRdb reprocessed the multiplex PCR reads and stores each CDR3 protein as one record, lacking DNA. Its table records some 7,000 distinct CDR3 sequences. Details on this clonotype: Its specificity is unknown.

Study-wide results and limits: Exclusive TRB clusters were 2.5 to 3-fold more numerous in healthy donors than in active autoimmune hepatitis. A dominant lymphoma-associated repertoire apparently masked the cluster-lack signature in secondary cytopenia versus chronic lymphocytic leukemia. Clustering suggested that physiological T cell clusters were missing in primary autoimmune cytopenia patients. TRB repertoire shifts in secondary cytopenia and chronic lymphocytic leukemia mostly reflected lymphoma, not autoimmunity.

The CDR3 totals 14 residues. Germline V gene data show CDR1 as MNHNS and CDR2 as SASEGT. This clonotype originated in a human donor with an autoimmune cytopenia or autoimmune hepatitis (not recorded which). Source material: peripheral blood. The chain joins TRBV6-1 to TRBJ1-4; the D gene TCRdb calls, TRBD1, cannot be checked with no DNA. CDR3 sequence: CASTPQGGAQKLFF.